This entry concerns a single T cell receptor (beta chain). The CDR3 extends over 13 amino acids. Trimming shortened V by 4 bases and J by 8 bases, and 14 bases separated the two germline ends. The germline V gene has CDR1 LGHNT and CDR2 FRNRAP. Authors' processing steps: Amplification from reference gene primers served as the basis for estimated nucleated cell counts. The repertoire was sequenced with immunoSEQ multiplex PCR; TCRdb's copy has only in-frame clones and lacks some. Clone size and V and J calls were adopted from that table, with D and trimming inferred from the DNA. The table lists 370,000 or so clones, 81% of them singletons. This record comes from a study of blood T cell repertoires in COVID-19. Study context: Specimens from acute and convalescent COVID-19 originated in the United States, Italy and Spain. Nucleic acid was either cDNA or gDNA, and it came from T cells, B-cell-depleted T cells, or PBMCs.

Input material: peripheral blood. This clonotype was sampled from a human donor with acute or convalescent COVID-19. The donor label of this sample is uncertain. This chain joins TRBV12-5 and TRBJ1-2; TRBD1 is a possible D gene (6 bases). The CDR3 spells CASGSARGYGYTF. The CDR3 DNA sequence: TGTGCTAGTGGTTCAGCCAGGGGATACGGCTACACCTTC.